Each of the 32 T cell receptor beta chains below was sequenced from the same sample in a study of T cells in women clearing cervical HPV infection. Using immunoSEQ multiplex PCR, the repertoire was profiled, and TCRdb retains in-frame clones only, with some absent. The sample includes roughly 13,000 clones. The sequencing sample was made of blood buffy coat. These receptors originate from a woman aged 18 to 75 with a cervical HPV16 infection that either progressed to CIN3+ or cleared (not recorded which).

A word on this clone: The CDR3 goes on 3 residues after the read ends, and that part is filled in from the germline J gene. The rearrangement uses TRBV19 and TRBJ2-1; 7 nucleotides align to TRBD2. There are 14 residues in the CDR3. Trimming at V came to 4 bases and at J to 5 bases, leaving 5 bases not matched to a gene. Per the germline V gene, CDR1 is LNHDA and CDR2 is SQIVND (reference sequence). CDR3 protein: CASSNPAGHNEQFF. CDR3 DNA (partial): TGTGCCAGTAGTAACCCAGCGGGGCACAATGAG.

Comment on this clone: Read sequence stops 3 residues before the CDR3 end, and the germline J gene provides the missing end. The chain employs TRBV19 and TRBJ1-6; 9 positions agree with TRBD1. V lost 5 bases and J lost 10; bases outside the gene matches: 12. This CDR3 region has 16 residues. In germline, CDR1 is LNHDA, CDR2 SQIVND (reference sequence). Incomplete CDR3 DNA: TGTGCCAGTAGTGGTGAACCGGGACAGGGTTTCTCACCC. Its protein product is CASSGEPGQGFSP. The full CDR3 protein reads CASSGEPGQGFSPLHF.

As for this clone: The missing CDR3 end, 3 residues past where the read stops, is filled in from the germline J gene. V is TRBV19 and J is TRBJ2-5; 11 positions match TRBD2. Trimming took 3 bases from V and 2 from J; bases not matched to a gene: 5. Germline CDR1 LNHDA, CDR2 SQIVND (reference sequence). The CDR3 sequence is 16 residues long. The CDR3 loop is CASSIYGTSGQETQYF. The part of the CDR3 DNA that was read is TGTGCCAGTAGTATCTACGGGACTAGCGGACAAGAGACC. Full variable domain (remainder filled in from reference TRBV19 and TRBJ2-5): DGGITQSPKYLFRKEGQNVTLSCEQNLNHDAMYWYRQDPGQGLRLIYYSQIVNDFQKGDIAEGYSVSREKKESFPLTVTSAQKNPTAFYLCASSIYGTSGQETQYFGPGTRLLVL.

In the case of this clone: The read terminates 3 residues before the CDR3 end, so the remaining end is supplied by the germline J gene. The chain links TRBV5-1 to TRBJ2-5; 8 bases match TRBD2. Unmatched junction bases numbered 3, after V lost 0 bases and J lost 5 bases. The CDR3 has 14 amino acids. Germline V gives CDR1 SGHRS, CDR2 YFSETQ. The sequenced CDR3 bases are TGCGCCAGCAGCTTGGCCGGGGGGGTTGAGACC. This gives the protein CASSLAGGVET. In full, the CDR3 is CASSLAGGVETQYF.

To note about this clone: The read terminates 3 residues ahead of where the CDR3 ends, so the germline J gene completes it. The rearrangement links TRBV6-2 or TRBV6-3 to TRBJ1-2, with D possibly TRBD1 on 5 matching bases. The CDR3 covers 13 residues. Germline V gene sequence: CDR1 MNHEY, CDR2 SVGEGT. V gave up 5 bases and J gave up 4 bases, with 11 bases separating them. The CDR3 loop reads CASSPAGIYGYTF. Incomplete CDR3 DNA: TGTGCCAGCAGTCCCGCAGGGATCTATGGC.

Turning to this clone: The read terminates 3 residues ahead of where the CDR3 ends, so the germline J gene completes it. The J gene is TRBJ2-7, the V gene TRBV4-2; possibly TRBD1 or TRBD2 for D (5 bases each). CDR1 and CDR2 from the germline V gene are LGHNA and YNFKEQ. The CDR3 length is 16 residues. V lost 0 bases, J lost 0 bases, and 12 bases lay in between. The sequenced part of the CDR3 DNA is TGTGCCAGCAGCCAAGAGTGGCCAGGGAGCTCCTACGAG. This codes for CASSQEWPGSSYE. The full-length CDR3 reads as CASSQEWPGSSYEQYF.

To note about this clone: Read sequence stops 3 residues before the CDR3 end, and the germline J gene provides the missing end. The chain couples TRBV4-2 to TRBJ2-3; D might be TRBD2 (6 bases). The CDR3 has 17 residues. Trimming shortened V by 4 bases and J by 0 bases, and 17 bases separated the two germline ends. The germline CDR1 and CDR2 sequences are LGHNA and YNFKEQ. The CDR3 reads CASSLFTSSASTDTQYF. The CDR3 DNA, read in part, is TGTGCCAGCAGCCTTTTTACTTCTAGCGCTAGCACAGATACG.

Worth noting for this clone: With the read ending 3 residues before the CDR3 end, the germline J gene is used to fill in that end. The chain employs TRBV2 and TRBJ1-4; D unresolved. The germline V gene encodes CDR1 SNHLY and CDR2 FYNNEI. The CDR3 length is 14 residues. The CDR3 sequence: CASSDVSYNSPLFF. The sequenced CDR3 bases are TGTGCCAGCAGTGATGTGTCCTATAATTCACCA.

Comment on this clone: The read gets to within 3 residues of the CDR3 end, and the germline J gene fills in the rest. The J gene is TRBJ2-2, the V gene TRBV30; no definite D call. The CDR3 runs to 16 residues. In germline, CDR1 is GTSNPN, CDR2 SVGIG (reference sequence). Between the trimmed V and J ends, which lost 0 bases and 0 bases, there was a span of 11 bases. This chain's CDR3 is CAWSVSLGSNTGELFF. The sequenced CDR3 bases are TGTGCCTGGAGTGTCAGTCTAGGTTCGAACACCGGGGAG.

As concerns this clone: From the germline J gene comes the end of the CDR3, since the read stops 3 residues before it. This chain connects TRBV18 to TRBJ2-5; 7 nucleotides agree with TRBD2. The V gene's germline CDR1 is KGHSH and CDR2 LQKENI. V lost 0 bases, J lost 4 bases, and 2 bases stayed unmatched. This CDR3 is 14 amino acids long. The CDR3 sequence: CASSPPLAAETQYF. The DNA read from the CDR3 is TGTGCCAGCTCACCACCGCTAGCGGCAGAGACC.

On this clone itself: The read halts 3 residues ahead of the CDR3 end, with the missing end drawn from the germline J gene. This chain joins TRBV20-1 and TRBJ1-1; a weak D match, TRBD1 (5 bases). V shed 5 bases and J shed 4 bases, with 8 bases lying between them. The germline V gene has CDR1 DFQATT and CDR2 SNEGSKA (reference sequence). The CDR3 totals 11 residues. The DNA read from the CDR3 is TGCAGTGCTCGAACAGGCACTGAA. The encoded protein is CSARTGTE. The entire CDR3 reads CSARTGTEAFF.

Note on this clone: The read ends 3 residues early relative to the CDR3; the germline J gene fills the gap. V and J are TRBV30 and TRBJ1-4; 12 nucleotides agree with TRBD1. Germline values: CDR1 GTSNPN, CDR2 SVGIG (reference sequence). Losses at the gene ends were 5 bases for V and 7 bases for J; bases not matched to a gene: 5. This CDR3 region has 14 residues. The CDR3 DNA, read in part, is TGTGCCTGGGGGACAGGGGGCGATGGTGAAAAA. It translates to CAWGTGGDGEK. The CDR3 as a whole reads CAWGTGGDGEKLFF.

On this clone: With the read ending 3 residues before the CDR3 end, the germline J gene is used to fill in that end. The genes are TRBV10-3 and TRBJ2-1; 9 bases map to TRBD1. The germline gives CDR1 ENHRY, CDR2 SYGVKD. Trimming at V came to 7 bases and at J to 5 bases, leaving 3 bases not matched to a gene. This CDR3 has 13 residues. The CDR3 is CAIMGQGDNEQFF. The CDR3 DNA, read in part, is TGTGCCATCATGGGACAGGGCGACAATGAG.

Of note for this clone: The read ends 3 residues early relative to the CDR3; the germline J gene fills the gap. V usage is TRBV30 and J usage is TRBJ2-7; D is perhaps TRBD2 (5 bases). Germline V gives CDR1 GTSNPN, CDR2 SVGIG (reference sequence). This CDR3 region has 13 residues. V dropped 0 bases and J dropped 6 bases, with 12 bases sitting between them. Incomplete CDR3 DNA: TGTGCCTGGAGTGTAACGCTCGAGGGCGAG. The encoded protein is CAWSVTLEGE. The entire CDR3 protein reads CAWSVTLEGEQYF.

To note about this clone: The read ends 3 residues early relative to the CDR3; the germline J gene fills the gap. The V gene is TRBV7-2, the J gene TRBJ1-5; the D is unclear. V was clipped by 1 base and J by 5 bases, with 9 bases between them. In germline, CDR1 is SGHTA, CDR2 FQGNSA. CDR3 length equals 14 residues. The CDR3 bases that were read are TGTGCCAGCAGCTTAGGAGGGTGGTATCAGCCC. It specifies CASSLGGWYQP. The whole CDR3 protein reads CASSLGGWYQPQHF. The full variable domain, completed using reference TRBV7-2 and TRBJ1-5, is GAGVSQSPSNKVTEKGKDVELRCDPISGHTALYWYRQSLGQGLEFLIYFQGNSAPDKSGLPSDRFSAERTGGSVSTLTIQRTQQEDSAVYLCASSLGGWYQPQHFGDGTRLSIL.

The part of the CDR3 DNA that was read is TGTGCCAGCAGCTTAGGACTAGCGGGGGATACG. Translated: CASSLGLAGDT. The CDR3 in full is CASSLGLAGDTQYF. The chain has TRBV7-9 and TRBJ2-3; 11 bases map to TRBD2. With the read ending 3 residues before the CDR3 end, the germline J gene is used to fill in that end. Germline V gene lookup returns CDR1 SEHNR and CDR2 FQNEAQ (reference sequence). The J segment lost 6 bases and the V segment lost 1 base, leaving 0 bases of the junction unmatched. This CDR3 is 14 amino acids long. The complete variable domain, with remaining parts taken from reference TRBV7-9 and TRBJ2-3, reads DTGVSQNPRHKITKRGQNVTFRCDPISEHNRLYWYRQTLGQGPEFLTYFQNEAQLEKSRLLSDRFSAERPKGSFSTLEIQRTEQGDSAMYLCASSLGLAGDTQYFGPGTRLTVL.

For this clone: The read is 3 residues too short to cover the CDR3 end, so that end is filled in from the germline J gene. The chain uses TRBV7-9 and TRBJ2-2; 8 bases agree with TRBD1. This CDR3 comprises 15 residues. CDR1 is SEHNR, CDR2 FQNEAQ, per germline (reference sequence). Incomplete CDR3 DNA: TGTGCCAGCAGCCAGACAGGGGCCGGGGCCAACGTG. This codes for CASSQTGAGANV. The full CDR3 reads CASSQTGAGANVLFF.

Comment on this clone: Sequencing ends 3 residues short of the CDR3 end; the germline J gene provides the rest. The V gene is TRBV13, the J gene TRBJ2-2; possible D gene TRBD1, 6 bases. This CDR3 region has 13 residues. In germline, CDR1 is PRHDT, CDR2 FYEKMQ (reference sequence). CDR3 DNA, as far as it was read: TGTGCCAGCAGCTTAGGCCTGGACAGAGAG. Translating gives CASSLGLDRE. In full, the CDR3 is CASSLGLDRELFF.

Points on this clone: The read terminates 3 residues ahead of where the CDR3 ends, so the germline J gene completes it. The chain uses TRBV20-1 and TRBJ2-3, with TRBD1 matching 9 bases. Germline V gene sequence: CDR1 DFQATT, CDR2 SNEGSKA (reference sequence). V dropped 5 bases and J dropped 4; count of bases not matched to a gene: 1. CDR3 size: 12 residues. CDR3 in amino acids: CSAGQGPDTQYF. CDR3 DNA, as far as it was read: TGCAGTGCTGGACAGGGGCCAGATACG.

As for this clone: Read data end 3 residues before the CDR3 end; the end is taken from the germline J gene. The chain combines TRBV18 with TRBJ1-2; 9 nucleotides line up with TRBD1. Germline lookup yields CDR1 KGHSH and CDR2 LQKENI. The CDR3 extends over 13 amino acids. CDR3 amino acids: CASSAGTGLDYTF. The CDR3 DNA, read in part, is TGTGCCAGCTCCGCCGGGACAGGGCTCGAC. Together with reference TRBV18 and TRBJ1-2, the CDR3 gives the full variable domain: NAGVMQNPRHLVRRRGQEARLRCSPMKGHSHVYWYRQLPEEGLKFMVYLQKENIIDESGMPKERFSAEFPKEGPSILRIQQVVRGDSAAYFCASSAGTGLDYTFGSGTRLTVV.

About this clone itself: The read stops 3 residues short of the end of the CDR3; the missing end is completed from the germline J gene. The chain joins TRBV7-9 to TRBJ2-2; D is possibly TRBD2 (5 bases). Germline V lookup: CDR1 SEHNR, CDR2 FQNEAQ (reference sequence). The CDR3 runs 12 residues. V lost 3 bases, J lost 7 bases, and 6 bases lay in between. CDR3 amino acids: CASSFAGGELFF. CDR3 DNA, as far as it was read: TGTGCCAGCAGCTTTGCGGGCGGGGAG. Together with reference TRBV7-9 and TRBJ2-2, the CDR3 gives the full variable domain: DTGVSQNPRHKITKRGQNVTFRCDPISEHNRLYWYRQTLGQGPEFLTYFQNEAQLEKSRLLSDRFSAERPKGSFSTLEIQRTEQGDSAMYLCASSFAGGELFFGEGSRLTVL.

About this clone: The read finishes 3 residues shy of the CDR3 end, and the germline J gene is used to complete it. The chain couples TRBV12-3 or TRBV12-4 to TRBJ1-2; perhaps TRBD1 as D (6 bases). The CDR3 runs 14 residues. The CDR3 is CASTKQGLSYGYTF. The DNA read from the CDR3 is TGTGCCAGCACCAAACAGGGTTTAAGTTACGGC.

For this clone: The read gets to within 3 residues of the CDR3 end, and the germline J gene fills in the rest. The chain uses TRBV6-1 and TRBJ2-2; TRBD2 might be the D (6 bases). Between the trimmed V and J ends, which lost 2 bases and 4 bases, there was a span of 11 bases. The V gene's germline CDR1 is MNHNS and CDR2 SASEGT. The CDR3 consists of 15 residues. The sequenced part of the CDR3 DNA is TGTGCCAGCAGTGAACCCCCCGGGGGCACCGGGGAG. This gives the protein CASSEPPGGTGE. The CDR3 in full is CASSEPPGGTGELFF.

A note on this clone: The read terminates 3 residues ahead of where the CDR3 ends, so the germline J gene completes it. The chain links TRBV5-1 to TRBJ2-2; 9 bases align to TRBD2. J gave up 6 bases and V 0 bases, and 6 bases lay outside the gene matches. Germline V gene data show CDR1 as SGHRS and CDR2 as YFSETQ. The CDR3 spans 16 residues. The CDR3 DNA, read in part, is TGCGCCAGCAGCTTGGAAGGCGGGGGGGTGCCCGGGGAG. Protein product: CASSLEGGGVPGE. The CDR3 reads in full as CASSLEGGGVPGELFF.

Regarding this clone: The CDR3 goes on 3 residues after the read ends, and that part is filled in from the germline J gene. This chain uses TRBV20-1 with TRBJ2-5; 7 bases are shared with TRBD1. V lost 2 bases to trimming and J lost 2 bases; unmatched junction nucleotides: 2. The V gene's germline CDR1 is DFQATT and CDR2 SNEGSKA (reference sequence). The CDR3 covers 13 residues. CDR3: CSARRGQQETQYF. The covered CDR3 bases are TGCAGTGCTAGAAGGGGACAGCAAGAGACC.

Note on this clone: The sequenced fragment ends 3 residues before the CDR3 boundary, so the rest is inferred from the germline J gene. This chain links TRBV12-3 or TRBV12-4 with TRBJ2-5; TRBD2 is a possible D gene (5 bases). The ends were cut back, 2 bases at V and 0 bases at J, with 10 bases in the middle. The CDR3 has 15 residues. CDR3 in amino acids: CASSLNNGDQETQYF. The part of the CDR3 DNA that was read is TGTGCCAGCAGTTTAAATAACGGGGACCAAGAGACC.

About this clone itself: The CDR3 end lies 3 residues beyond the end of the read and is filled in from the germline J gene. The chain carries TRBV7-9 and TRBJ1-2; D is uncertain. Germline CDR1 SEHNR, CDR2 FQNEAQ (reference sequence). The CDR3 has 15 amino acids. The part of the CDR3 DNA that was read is TGTGCCAGCAGCTTAGATGCCGGGTTCTACAATGAC. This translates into CASSLDAGFYND. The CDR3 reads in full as CASSLDAGFYNDYTF.

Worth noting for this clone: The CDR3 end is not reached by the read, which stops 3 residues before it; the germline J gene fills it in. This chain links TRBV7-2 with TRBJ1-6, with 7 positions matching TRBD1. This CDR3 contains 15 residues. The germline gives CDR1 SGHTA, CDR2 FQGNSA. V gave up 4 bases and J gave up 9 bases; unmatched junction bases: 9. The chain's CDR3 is CASSSPDREVSPLHF. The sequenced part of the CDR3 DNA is TGTGCCAGCAGCTCACCCGACAGGGAGGTTTCACCC.

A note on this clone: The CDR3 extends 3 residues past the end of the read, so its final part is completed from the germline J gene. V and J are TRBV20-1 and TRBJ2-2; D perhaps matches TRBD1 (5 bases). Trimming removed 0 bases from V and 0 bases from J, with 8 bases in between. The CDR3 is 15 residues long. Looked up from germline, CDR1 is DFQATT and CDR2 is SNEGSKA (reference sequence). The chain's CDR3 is CSARDPGTNTGELFF. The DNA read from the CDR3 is TGCAGTGCTAGAGATCCAGGGACGAACACCGGGGAG.

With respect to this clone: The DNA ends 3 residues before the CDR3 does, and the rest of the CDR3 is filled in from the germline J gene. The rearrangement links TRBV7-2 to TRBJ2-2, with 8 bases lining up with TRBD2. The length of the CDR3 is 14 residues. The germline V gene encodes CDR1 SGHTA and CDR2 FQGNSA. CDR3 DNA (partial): TGTGCCAGCAGCTCCCGGGGGGGGGATGAAAAG. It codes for CASSSRGGDEK. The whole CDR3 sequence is CASSSRGGDEKLFF.

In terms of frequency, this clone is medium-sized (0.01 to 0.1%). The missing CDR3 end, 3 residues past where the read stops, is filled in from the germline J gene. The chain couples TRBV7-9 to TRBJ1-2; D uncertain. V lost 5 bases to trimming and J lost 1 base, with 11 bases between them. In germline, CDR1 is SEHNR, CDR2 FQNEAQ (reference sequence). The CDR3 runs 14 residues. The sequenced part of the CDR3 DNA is TGTGCCAGCAGCCCGGGGTGGGATAACTATGGC. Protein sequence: CASSPGWDNYG. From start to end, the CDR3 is CASSPGWDNYGYTF.

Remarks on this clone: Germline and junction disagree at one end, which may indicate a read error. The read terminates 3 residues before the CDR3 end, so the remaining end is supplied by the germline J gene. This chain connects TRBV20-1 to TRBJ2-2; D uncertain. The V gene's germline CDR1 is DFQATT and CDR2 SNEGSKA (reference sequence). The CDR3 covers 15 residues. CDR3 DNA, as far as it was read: TGCAGCGCTAAGGGTAGTCAGCTGAACACCGGGGAG. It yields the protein CSAKGSQLNTGE. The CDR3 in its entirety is CSAKGSQLNTGELFF.